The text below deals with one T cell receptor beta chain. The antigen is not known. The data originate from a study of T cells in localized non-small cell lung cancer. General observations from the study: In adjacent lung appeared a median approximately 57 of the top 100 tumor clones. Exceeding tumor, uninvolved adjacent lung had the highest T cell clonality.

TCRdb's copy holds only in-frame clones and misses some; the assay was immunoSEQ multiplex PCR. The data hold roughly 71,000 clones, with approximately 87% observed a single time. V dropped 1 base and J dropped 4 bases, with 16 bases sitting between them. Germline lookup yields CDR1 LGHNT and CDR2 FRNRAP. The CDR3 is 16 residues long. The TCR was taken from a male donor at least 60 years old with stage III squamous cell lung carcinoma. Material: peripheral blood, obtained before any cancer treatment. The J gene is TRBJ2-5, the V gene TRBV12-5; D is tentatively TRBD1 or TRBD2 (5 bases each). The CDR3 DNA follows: TGTGCTAGTGGTTTGGACCTCCCGGGGACGCGAGAGACCCAGTACTTC. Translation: CASGLDLPGTRETQYF.